These T cell receptor beta chains were read from a single sample in a study of T cells in localized non-small cell lung cancer. Libraries were prepared by immunoSEQ multiplex PCR; TCRdb keeps only in-frame clonotypes and omits some of them. The table shows hundreds of clones, with approximately 19% occurring only once. The sample was normal lung tissue next to the tumor, taken before any cancer treatment. Every receptor here comes from a female donor aged 60 or older with stage II squamous cell lung carcinoma. CDR3s include the opening cysteine and the closing phenylalanine or tryptophan. Fields, in order: V gene, D gene, clone size, J gene, CDR3 protein, CDR3 DNA. D genes are given only for firm matches. A clone size is listed for some rows: how often the clone was seen (once, few, many), or a class if it is expanded.

>TRBV11-3|.|few|TRBJ2-6
CASSLTSGANVLTF
TGTGCCAGCAGCTTAACCTCTGGGGCCAACGTCCTGACTTTC
>TRBV29-1|TRBD2|.|TRBJ2-3
CSGVRGGTDTQYF
TGCAGCGGGGTGCGGGGGGGAACAGATACGCAGTATTTT
>TRBV28|.|few|TRBJ1-3
CASSLMGSMGAGNTIYF
TGTGCCAGCAGTCTCATGGGGTCGATGGGGGCTGGAAACACCATATATTTT
>TRBV2|TRBD1|.|TRBJ1-2
CASRDVPGQGPHGYTF
TGTGCCAGCAGGGACGTCCCGGGACAGGGGCCCCATGGCTACACCTTC
>TRBV11-3|TRBD2|.|TRBJ2-1
CASSSLAGASFYNEQFF
TGTGCCAGCAGCTCGTTAGCGGGAGCTAGTTTTTACAATGAGCAGTTCTTC
>TRBV18|.|few|TRBJ2-7
CASSPGRVEEQYF
TGTGCCAGCTCACCGGGCAGGGTGGAGGAGCAGTACTTC
>TRBV19|.|few|TRBJ1-1
CASSIDSGGLVAFF
TGTGCCAGTAGTATAGATTCCGGCGGATTAGTGGCTTTCTTT
>TRBV5-1|.|.|TRBJ2-3
CASSTEGGLYTQYF
TGCGCCAGCAGCACGGAGGGGGGCCTTTATACGCAGTATTTT
>TRBV11-3|.|.|TRBJ1-6
CASSEVGPSTGSPLHF
TGTGCCAGCAGCGAAGTCGGCCCCTCTACAGGTTCACCCCTCCACTTT
>TRBV11-3|.|large|TRBJ2-3
CASSPGVALTDTQYF
TGTGCCAGCAGCCCCGGGGTAGCCCTCACAGATACGCAGTATTTT
>TRBV19|TRBD1|.|TRBJ2-7
CASSIRQGAAYEQYF
TGTGCCAGTAGTATTAGGCAGGGGGCCGCCTACGAGCAGTACTTC
>TRBV11-3|TRBD1|medium-sized|TRBJ1-1
CASSWGQLNTEAFF
TGTGCCAGCAGCTGGGGACAGCTGAACACTGAAGCTTTCTTT
>TRBV6-8|.|.|TRBJ2-1
CASSGDGAAEQFF
TGTGCCAGCAGTGGGGATGGGGCAGCTGAGCAGTTCTTC
>TRBV28|.|.|TRBJ2-7
CASRLSQGRNEQYF
TGTGCCAGCCGACTCTCCCAGGGTCGCAACGAGCAGTACTTC
>TRBV10-3|TRBD1|few|TRBJ1-2
CAISEAGTGNRYTF
TGTGCCATCAGTGAGGCCGGGACAGGGAACCGGTACACCTTC
>TRBV11-3|.|few|TRBJ2-3
CASSFRQGIDTQYF
TGTGCCAGCAGCTTTCGGCAGGGAATAGATACGCAGTATTTT
>TRBV28|TRBD1|.|TRBJ1-5
CASSLRDRGNQPQHF
TGTGCCAGCAGTTTAAGGGACAGGGGTAATCAGCCCCAGCATTTT
>TRBV11-3|TRBD1|medium-sized|TRBJ1-1
CASSLMAGPGGVNTEAFF
TGTGCCAGCAGCCTCATGGCGGGGCCAGGGGGCGTGAACACTGAAGCTTTCTTT
>TRBV7-5|.|few|TRBJ2-3
CASSAPVGGGPGDTQYF
TGTGCCAGCAGCGCTCCGGTCGGGGGGGGGCCAGGAGATACGCAGTATTTT
>TRBV9|TRBD2|few|TRBJ2-1
CASSRRGSGDLGLF
TGTGCCAGCAGTCGTAGAGGTAGCGGGGACTTGGGGCTCTTC
>TRBV30|TRBD1|.|TRBJ1-2
CAWSAGQGGGYTF
TGTGCCTGGAGTGCAGGACAGGGTGGCGGCTACACCTTC
>TRBV9|.|.|TRBJ2-1
CASSVGGLGNEQFF
TGTGCCAGCAGCGTTGGAGGTTTGGGAAATGAGCAGTTCTTC
>TRBV10-3|.|.|TRBJ1-5
CAISETGGLGQPQHF
TGTGCCATCAGTGAGACCGGTGGCCTAGGTCAGCCCCAGCATTTT
>TRBV28|.|.|TRBJ1-2
CASSYSKYGYTF
TGTGCCAGCAGTTATAGCAAGTATGGCTACACCTTC
>TRBV14|.|.|TRBJ2-1
CASSQEGIPGPGAYNEQFF
TGTGCCAGCAGCCAAGAAGGGATACCGGGACCCGGGGCCTACAATGAGCAGTTCTTC
>TRBV11-3|.|medium-sized|TRBJ1-2
CASSITGPGSYGYTF
TGTGCCAGCAGCATCACAGGACCCGGTTCATATGGCTACACCTTC
>TRBV6-8|.|large|TRBJ1-1
CASSYRGDTEAFF
TGTGCCAGCAGTTACAGAGGAGACACTGAAGCTTTCTTT
>TRBV28|.|.|TRBJ2-4
CASSPPDRNIQYF
TGTGCCAGCAGCCCCCCCGACCGAAACATTCAGTACTTC
>TRBV2|.|few|TRBJ2-3
CASASISTDTQYF
TGTGCCAGCGCGTCGATTAGCACAGATACGCAGTATTTT
>TRBV5-1|TRBD1|.|TRBJ2-3
CASTDRVPSTDTQYF
TGCGCCAGCACCGACAGGGTACCTAGCACAGATACGCAGTATTTT
>TRBV11-3|.|.|TRBJ2-3
CASSLAEGTDTQYF
TGTGCCAGCAGCCTGGCGGAGGGCACAGATACGCAGTATTTT
>TRBV11-3|.|large|TRBJ2-2
CASSPAPVTGMNTGELFF
TGTGCCAGCAGCCCCGCCCCCGTTACAGGGATGAACACCGGGGAGCTGTTTTTT
>TRBV9|.|.|TRBJ1-5
CASSEPREGNQPQHF
TGTGCCAGCAGTGAACCCCGCGAGGGCAATCAGCCCCAGCATTTT
>TRBV10-3|.|few|TRBJ2-1
CAISEGQPGEQFF
TGTGCCATCAGTGAGGGCCAGCCCGGGGAGCAGTTCTTC
>TRBV9|TRBD1|few|TRBJ1-1
CASSVGTGGTEAFF
TGTGCCAGCAGCGTAGGGACAGGGGGCACTGAAGCTTTCTTT
>TRBV18|.|.|TRBJ1-3
CASSPASPSGNTIYF
TGTGCCAGCTCACCGGCCAGCCCCTCTGGAAACACCATATATTTT
>TRBV9|.|medium-sized|TRBJ2-3
CASSVAPTDTQYF
TGTGCCAGCAGCGTAGCCCCCACAGATACGCAGTATTTT